This TCR beta chain was sequenced during a study of lymphopenia after photon versus proton radiotherapy. The CDR3 totals 10 residues. Germline-derived CDR1 and CDR2 are LNHDA and SQIVND (reference sequence). Trimming shortened V by 4 bases and J by 19 bases, and 11 bases separated the two germline ends. Repertoires were generated with immunoSEQ multiplex PCR, while TCRdb's copy carries only in-frame clones and drops some. There are roughly 30,000 clones in the sample; approximately 87% occur only once, and approximately 45% lies in the top ten. The chain links TRBV19 to TRBJ1-6; D remains unclear. The sample consisted of peripheral blood, taken from a patient treated with proton-based radiotherapy. The receptor was derived from a woman aged 60-75 years with cholangiocarcinoma. Some clones in this sample may be carry-over from other donors' samples. The CDR3: CASSNRGRHF. In DNA, the CDR3 is TGTGCCAGTAGTAACCGCGGTAGACACTTT.